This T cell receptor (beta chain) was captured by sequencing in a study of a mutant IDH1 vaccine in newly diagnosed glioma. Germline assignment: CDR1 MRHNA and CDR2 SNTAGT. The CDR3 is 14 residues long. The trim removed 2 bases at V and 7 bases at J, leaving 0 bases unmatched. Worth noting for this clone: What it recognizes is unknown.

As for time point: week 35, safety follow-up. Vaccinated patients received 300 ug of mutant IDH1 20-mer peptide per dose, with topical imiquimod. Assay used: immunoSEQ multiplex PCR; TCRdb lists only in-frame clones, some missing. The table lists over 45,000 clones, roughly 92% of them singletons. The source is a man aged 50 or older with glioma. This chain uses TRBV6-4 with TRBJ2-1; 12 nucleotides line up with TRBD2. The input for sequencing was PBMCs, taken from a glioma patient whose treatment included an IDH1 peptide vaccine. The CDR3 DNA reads TGTGCCAGCAGTGACGGGACTAGCGGGAATGAGCAGTTCTTC. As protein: CASSDGTSGNEQFF.